These 22 T cell receptor beta chains share one sample of origin, sequenced in a study of regulatory T cells in long-lasting Graves disease (TCRdb year 2021). The library was made by multiplex PCR. The reads were generated on an Illumina HiSeq 4000. CDR3 regions were amplified by Arm-PCR with iRepertoire HTBI primers to construct TCR beta libraries. Clones were called with MiXCR by TCRdb after fastp trimmed the public reads at Q25, and only in-frame beta chains were retained. Every distinct CDR3 protein forms one entry, paired with its most common genes and DNA. The sample table records some 470,000 distinct CDR3 sequences; roughly 21% of these occur just once. The top ten clones comprise about 6.6% of the sample. In light of the paper, this sample's time point label describes: persistent/refractory GD, antithyroid drugs over 5 years with positive TRAb. For both TCR sequencing and RNA sequencing, RNA was extracted from PBMCs using TRIzol.

The sequences come from peripheral blood mononuclear cells (PBMCs), collected when the disease was refractory, from a patient treated with antithyroid drugs. Receptors originate from a female donor with Graves disease.

By sample fraction, this clonotype is medium-sized (0.01 to 0.1%). This sequence joins TRBV28 and TRBJ2-7, with TRBD2 identical over 10 bases. Per the germline V gene, CDR1 is MDHEN and CDR2 is SYDVKM. There are 13 residues in the CDR3. V was pared by 5 bases and J by 5 bases, with 3 bases of the junction left unmatched. In DNA form, the CDR3 reads TGTGCCAGCAGTCCTAGCGGGAGCCACGAGCAGTACTTC. This encodes CASSPSGSHEQYF. The complete variable domain, with remaining parts taken from reference TRBV28 and TRBJ2-7, reads DVKVTQSSRYLVKRTGEKVFLECVQDMDHENMFWYRQDPGLGLRLIYFSYDVKMKEKGDIPEGYSVSREKKERFSLILESASTNQTSMYLCASSPSGSHEQYFGPGTRLTVT.

Remarks on this clonotype: A single base separates this from a much larger clone, so it may be a read error. The chain recombines TRBV7-8 with TRBJ2-7; no reliable D call. With 5 bases removed from V and 2 bases from J, the gap between germline ends came to 13 bases. This CDR3 region has 14 residues. Germline loops: CDR1 SGHVS, CDR2 FQNEAQ. The CDR3, as DNA: TGTGCCAGCAGCCGACTGCGACAAGCCTACGAGCAGTACTTC. This codes for CASSRLRQAYEQYF.

The chain couples TRBV7-2 to TRBJ2-6, with no clear D. The V end was cut by 3 bases, the J end by 0 bases, with 9 bases between. Germline V gene sequence: CDR1 SGHTA, CDR2 FQGNSA. The CDR3 length is 16 residues. CDR3 sequence reads: CASSFGVSSGANVLTF. The CDR3, as DNA: TGTGCCAGCAGCTTTGGCGTAAGCTCTGGGGCCAACGTCCTGACTTTC.

Notes on this clonotype: Sequence at one end of the junction differs from germline and may be a read error. This chain connects TRBV7-8 to TRBJ1-4; 7 bases fit TRBD1. The length of the CDR3 is 14 residues. Germline assignment: CDR1 SGHVS and CDR2 FQNEAQ. The CDR3: CAGSQTGPNEKLFF. CDR3 bases: TGTGCCGGCAGCCAGACAGGGCCTAATGAAAAACTGTTTTTT.

This CDR3 reads CASSQDLGRHQPQHF. The CDR3 DNA sequence: TGTGCCAGCAGCCAAGATCTAGGACGCCATCAGCCCCAGCATTTT. The chain couples TRBV3-1 to TRBJ1-5, with unresolved D. Germline CDR1 reads LGHDT; CDR2 reads YNNKEL (reference sequence). The V and J ends lost 0 bases and 5 bases respectively, with 11 bases between them. The CDR3 is made up of 15 amino acids.

This clonotype was recorded a few times. V and J are TRBV5-6 and TRBJ1-5; 10 positions agree with TRBD1. The CDR3 sequence is 14 residues long. J gave up 5 bases and V 4 bases, and 3 bases lay outside the gene matches. Germline V gene data show CDR1 as SGHDT and CDR2 as YYEEEE. This chain's CDR3 is CASSKGQGHQPQHF. Here the CDR3 DNA reads TGTGCCAGCAGCAAGGGACAGGGGCATCAGCCCCAGCATTTT. Full variable domain (outside the CDR3, taken from reference TRBV5-6 and TRBJ1-5): DAGVTQSPTHLIKTRGQQVTLRCSPKSGHDTVSWYQQALGQGPQFIFQYYEEEERQRGNFPDRFSGHQFPNYSSELNVNALLLGDSALYLCASSKGQGHQPQHFGDGTRLSIL.

This clonotype has a count of ten or more. The V gene is TRBV7-2, the J gene TRBJ1-1; no clear D. The V gene's germline CDR1 is SGHTA and CDR2 FQGNSA. This CDR3 is built from 13 residues. The V end was cut by 1 base, the J end by 3 bases, with 6 bases between. The CDR3 nucleotides are TGTGCCAGCAGCTTAGGTGGTGACACTGAAGCTTTCTTT. It specifies CASSLGGDTEAFF.

The chain joins TRBV6-2 or TRBV6-3 to TRBJ2-4, with 16 positions matching TRBD2. The CDR3 runs to 20 residues. Per germline, CDR1 MNHEY and CDR2 SVGEGT. Losses at the gene ends were 7 bases for V and 0 bases for J; bases not matched to a gene: 12. The CDR3 loop is CASTLNPGLAGGLAKNIQYF. CDR3 in DNA: TGTGCCAGCACCTTGAACCCGGGACTAGCGGGAGGGCTAGCCAAAAACATTCAGTACTTC.

This clonotype turned up a few times. The V gene is TRBV7-9, the J gene TRBJ1-5; TRBD1 might be the D (5 bases). The CDR3 sequence is 16 residues long. The ends were cut back, 4 bases at V and 4 bases at J, with 17 bases in the middle. Germline V gene lookup returns CDR1 SEHNR and CDR2 FQNEAQ (reference sequence). The CDR3 loop reads CASSSLLRDSNQPQHF. The CDR3 DNA sequence: TGTGCCAGCAGCTCCCTCCTCCGGGACTCTAATCAGCCCCAGCATTTT.

This chain joins TRBV19 and TRBJ1-3; unclear D gene. Trimming took off 5 bases at V and 4 bases at J, with 9 bases between the two ends. CDR1 LNHDA and CDR2 SQIVND come from the germline V gene (reference sequence). The CDR3 extends over 13 amino acids. DNA of the CDR3: TGTGCCAGTAGTCGGGCTATCGGAAACACCATATATTTT. Protein: CASSRAIGNTIYF.

In its sample, this clonotype was seen many times. The chain employs TRBV9 and TRBJ2-5, with a tentative D call TRBD2 (5 bases). Germline loops: CDR1 SGDLS, CDR2 YYNGEE. The CDR3 runs 14 residues. V was cut by 0 bases and J by 5 bases, with 11 bases left in between. The CDR3 region is CASSVALGEETQYF. CDR3 bases: TGTGCCAGCAGCGTAGCTCTCGGGGAGGAGACCCAGTACTTC.

This chain connects TRBV6-2 or TRBV6-3 to TRBJ1-4; TRBD1 is a possible D gene (6 bases). The V end was cut by 4 bases, the J end by 7 bases, with 16 bases between. The CDR3 sequence is 15 residues long. In germline, CDR1 is MNHEY, CDR2 SVGEGT. In nucleotides, the CDR3 is TGTGCCAGCAGTTTCCCCGGGGGGGCAAGTGAAAAACTGTTTTTT. Residues: CASSFPGGASEKLFF.

This clonotype was detected ten times or more. V is TRBV12-3 or TRBV12-4 and J is TRBJ1-2; D may be TRBD1 (6 bases). The germline V and J ends were trimmed by 3 bases and 6 bases, with 11 bases remaining between them. The CDR3 contains 13 residues. CDR3 DNA: TGTGCCAGCAGTTTTAGGACAGCGGATGGCTACACCTTC. Amino acid sequence: CASSFRTADGYTF.

This clonotype was found many times. The genes are TRBV11-2 and TRBJ1-2; 7 bases agree with TRBD1. The CDR3 length is 14 residues. The trim removed 6 bases at V and 4 bases at J, leaving 8 bases unmatched. The germline V gene has CDR1 SGHAT and CDR2 FQNNGV. DNA for the CDR3: TGTGCCAGCAGACCCACAGGGGAAGGCTATGGCTACACCTTC. Translation gives CASRPTGEGYGYTF. Variable domain in full (rest from reference TRBV11-2 and TRBJ1-2): EAGVAQSPRYKIIEKRQSVAFWCNPISGHATLYWYQQILGQGPKLLIQFQNNGVVDDSQLPKDRFSAERLKGVDSTLKIQPAKLEDSAVYLCASRPTGEGYGYTFGSGTRLTVV.

This clonotype appeared many times. The chain couples TRBV5-1 to TRBJ1-6, with unresolved D. V was trimmed by 2 bases and J by 10 bases, leaving 13 bases between them. CDR1 and CDR2 from the germline V gene are SGHRS and YFSETQ. CDR3 length: 14 amino acids. CDR3 nucleotides: TGCGCCAGCAGCTTAGGGTCGGCAGGATCACCCCTCCACTTT. The encoded protein is CASSLGSAGSPLHF. Drawing the rest from reference TRBV5-1 and TRBJ1-6, the complete variable domain is KAGVTQTPRYLIKTRGQQVTLSCSPISGHRSVSWYQQTPGQGLQFLFEYFSETQRNKGNFPGRFSGRQFSNSRSEMNVSTLELGDSALYLCASSLGSAGSPLHFGNGTRLTVT.

This clonotype came up many times. This sequence joins TRBV19 and TRBJ2-7; TRBD2 matches at 7 bases. After removal of 3 bases from V and 6 bases from J, the junction contained 11 bases not matched to a gene. CDR1 and CDR2 (germline): LNHDA, SQIVND (reference sequence). The CDR3 runs to 15 residues. The CDR3 DNA reads TGTGCCAGTAGTATTGGGATAGCGGGCTCCCTCGAGCAGTACTTC. Translation: CASSIGIAGSLEQYF.

This clonotype appeared many times. The chain carries TRBV12-3 or TRBV12-4 and TRBJ2-7, with D perhaps TRBD1 or TRBD2 (5 bases each). The CDR3 contains 14 residues. Trimming removed 2 bases at V and 7 bases at J, with 15 bases between. CDR3 coding DNA: TGTGCCAGCAGTTTACCGGGACCTAGAGGGGAGCAGTACTTC. It codes for CASSLPGPRGEQYF.

This clonotype was seen ten or more times. The V call is TRBV12-3 or TRBV12-4, the J call TRBJ2-7; TRBD2 matches at 7 bases. The CDR3 extends over 13 amino acids. The ends lost 6 bases at V and 6 bases at J; junction bases unmatched: 8. The CDR3 sequence is CASRILSGGEQYF. For the CDR3, the DNA is TGTGCCAGCAGGATCTTGTCGGGAGGCGAGCAGTACTTC.

In this sample, this clonotype turned up a few times. The V gene is TRBV19, the J gene TRBJ2-2, with a weak D call TRBD1 (5 bases). V lost 3 bases to trimming and J lost 4 bases, with 15 bases between them. Germline CDR1 is LNHDA and CDR2 is SQIVND (reference sequence). The CDR3 sequence is 16 residues long. DNA for the CDR3: TGTGCCAGTAGTATCATTCCAGGGTCGGGCACCGGGGAGCTGTTTTTT. Protein: CASSIIPGSGTGELFF.

The table lists this clonotype with many counts. This chain connects TRBV28 to TRBJ1-2, with 8 bases matching TRBD1. CDR1 MDHEN and CDR2 SYDVKM come from the germline V gene. This CDR3 region has 15 residues. J gave up 3 bases and V 3 bases, and 6 bases lay outside the gene matches. CDR3 residues: CASSLPSQGDYGYTF. CDR3 nucleotides: TGTGCCAGCAGTTTGCCATCACAGGGGGACTATGGCTACACCTTC.

This clonotype was observed a handful of times. V is TRBV6-1 and J is TRBJ1-6; D is ambiguous. V lost 6 bases and J 2 bases, leaving 11 bases between the germline ends. The CDR3 has 15 residues. CDR1 and CDR2 (germline): MNHNS, SASEGT. The CDR3 DNA reads as TGTGCCAGCAGAGAATGGCTAACCTATAATTCACCCCTCCACTTT. It translates to CASREWLTYNSPLHF.

This clonotype was detected ten times or more. The genes are TRBV30 and TRBJ1-5; D unclear. Germline CDR1 is GTSNPN and CDR2 is SVGIG (reference sequence). Trimming shortened V by 5 bases and J by 11 bases, and 13 bases separated the two germline ends. There are 11 residues in the CDR3. CDR3 in amino acids: CAWGEEAAQHF. The CDR3 coding sequence is TGTGCCTGGGGGGAGGAGGCAGCCCAGCATTTT.